This T cell receptor beta chain originates from a study of neoadjuvant anti-PD-1 for oral cavity cancer. The repertoire was sequenced with immunoSEQ multiplex PCR; TCRdb's copy has only in-frame clones and lacks some. The profile covers 35,000 to 40,000 clones, with 35% to 45% appearing a single time and 16% taken by the ten largest. Time point specified: after neoadjuvant nivolumab, at surgical resection. As regards this clone: Its antigen is as yet unknown.

Per the germline V gene, CDR1 is LGHNT and CDR2 is FRNRAP. V was clipped by 6 bases and J by 0 bases, with 15 bases between them. The length of the CDR3 is 15 residues. Study findings and constraints: Only a few patients per response group were TCR-analyzed; validation needed. Greater tumor shrinkage accompanied bigger post-treatment sizes of preexisting clones.

This clonotype was sampled from a person between 40 and 85 years old with oral cavity squamous cell carcinoma. This chain connects TRBV12-5 to TRBJ2-7; D possibly corresponds to TRBD1 (5 bases). The material was tumor tissue, obtained after nivolumab (anti-PD-1) treatment. In nucleotides, the CDR3 is TGTGCTAGTGGCCACAGGTCGTACGCCTCCTACGAGCAGTACTTC. Its translation: CASGHRSYASYEQYF.